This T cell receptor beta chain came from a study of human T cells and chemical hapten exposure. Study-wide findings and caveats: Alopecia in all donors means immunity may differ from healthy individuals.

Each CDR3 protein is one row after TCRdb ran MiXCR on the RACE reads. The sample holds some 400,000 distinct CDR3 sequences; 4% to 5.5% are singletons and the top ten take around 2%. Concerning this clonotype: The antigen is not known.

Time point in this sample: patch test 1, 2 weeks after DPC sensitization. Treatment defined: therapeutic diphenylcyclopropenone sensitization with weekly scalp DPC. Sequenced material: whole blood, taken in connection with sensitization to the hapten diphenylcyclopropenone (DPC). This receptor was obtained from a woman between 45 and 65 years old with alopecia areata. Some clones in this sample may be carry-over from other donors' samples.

The CDR3 region is CASSRWGAGGSPDTQYF. The CDR3 DNA reads as TGTGCCAGCAGCCGCTGGGGTGCGGGAGGGTCGCCAGATACGCAGTATTTT. V and J are TRBV6-5 and TRBJ2-3; 9 nucleotides line up with TRBD2. Germline V gene sequence: CDR1 MNHEY, CDR2 SVGAGI. The V and J ends lost 6 bases and 4 bases, in that order; junction bases with no gene match: 14. The CDR3 is 17 amino acids.